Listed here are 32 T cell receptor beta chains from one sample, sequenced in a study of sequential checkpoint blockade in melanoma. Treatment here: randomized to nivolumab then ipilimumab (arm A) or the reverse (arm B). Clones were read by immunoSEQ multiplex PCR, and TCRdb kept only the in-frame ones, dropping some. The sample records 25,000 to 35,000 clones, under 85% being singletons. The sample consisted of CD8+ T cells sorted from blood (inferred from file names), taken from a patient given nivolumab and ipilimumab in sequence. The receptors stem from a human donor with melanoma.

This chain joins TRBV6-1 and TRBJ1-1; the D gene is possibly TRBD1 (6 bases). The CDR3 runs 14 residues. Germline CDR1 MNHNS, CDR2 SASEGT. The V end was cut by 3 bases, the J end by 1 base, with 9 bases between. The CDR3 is CASSDQTGNTEAFF. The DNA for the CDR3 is TGTGCCAGCAGTGACCAGACAGGGAACACTGAAGCTTTCTTT.

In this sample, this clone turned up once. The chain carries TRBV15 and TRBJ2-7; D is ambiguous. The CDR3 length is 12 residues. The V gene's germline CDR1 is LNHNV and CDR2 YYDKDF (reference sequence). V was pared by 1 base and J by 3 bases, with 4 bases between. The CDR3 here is CATSRVGYEQYF. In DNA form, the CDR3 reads TGTGCCACCAGCAGAGTCGGCTACGAGCAGTACTTC.

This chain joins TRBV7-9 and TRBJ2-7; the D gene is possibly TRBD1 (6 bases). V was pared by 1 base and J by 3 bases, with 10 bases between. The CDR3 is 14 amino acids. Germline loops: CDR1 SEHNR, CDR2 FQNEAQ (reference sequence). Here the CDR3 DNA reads TGTGCCAGCAGCTTAGGTGTCAGGGGCTACGAGCAGTACTTC. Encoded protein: CASSLGVRGYEQYF.

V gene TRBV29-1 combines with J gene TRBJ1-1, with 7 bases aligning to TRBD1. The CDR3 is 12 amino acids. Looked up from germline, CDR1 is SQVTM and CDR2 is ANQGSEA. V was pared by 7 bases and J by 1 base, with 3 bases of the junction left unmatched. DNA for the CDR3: TGCAGCGGCCGGACAGGGAACACTGAAGCTTTCTTT. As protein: CSGRTGNTEAFF.

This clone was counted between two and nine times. The CDR3 region is CASSQGVTQHF. CDR3 sequence (DNA): TGTGCCAGCAGCCAAGGGGTAACCCAGCATTTT. The V and J genes are TRBV7-9 and TRBJ1-5; D may be TRBD1 (5 bases). CDR3 size: 11 residues. Trimming shortened V by 5 bases and J by 11 bases, and 10 bases separated the two germline ends. The germline gives CDR1 SEHNR, CDR2 FQNEAQ (reference sequence).

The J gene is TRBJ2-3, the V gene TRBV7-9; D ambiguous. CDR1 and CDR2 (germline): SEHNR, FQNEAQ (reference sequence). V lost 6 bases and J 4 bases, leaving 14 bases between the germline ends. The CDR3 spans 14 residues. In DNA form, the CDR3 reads TGTGCCAGCAGGCTCGGCCTGCAGGCAGATACGCAGTATTTT. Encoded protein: CASRLGLQADTQYF.

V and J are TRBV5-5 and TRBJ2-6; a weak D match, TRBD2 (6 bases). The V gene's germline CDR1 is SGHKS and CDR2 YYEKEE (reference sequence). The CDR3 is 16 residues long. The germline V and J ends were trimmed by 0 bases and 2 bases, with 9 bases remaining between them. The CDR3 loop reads CASSLGGDPGANVLTF. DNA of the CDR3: TGTGCCAGCAGCTTGGGCGGGGACCCTGGGGCCAACGTCCTGACTTTC.

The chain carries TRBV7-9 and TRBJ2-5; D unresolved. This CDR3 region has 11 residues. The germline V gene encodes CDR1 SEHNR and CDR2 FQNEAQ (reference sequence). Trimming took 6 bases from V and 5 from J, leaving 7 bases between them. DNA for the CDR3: TGTGCCAGCAGTTACGGGGAGACCCAGTACTTC. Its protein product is CASSYGETQYF. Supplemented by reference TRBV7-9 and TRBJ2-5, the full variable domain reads DTGVSQNPRHKITKRGQNVTFRCDPISEHNRLYWYRQTLGQGPEFLTYFQNEAQLEKSRLLSDRFSAERPKGSFSTLEIQRTEQGDSAMYLCASSYGETQYFGPGTRLLVL.

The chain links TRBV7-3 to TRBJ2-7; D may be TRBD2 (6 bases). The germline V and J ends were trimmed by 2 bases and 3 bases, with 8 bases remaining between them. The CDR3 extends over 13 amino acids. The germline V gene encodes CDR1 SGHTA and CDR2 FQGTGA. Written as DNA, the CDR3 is TGTGCCAGCAGCTTAGGGCGGGGCTACGAGCAGTACTTC. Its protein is CASSLGRGYEQYF.

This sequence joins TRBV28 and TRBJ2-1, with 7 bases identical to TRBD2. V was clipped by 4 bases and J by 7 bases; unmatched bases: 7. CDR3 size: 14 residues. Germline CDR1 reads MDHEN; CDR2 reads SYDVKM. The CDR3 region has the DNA TGTGCCAGCAGTTCTATGACTAGCCGTAATGAGCAGTTCTTC. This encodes CASSSMTSRNEQFF.

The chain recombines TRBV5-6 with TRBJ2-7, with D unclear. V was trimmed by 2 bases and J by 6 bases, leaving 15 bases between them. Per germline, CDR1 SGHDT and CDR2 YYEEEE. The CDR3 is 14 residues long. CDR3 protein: CASSFLGALSEQYF. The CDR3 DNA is TGTGCCAGCAGCTTTTTAGGAGCCCTCTCCGAGCAGTACTTC. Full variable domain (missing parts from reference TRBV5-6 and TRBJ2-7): DAGVTQSPTHLIKTRGQQVTLRCSPKSGHDTVSWYQQALGQGPQFIFQYYEEEERQRGNFPDRFSGHQFPNYSSELNVNALLLGDSALYLCASSFLGALSEQYFGPGTRLTVT.

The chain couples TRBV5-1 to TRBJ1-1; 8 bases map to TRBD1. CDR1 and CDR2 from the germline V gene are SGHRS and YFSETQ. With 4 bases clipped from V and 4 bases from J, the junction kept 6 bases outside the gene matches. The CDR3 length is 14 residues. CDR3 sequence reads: CASSPGQGVTEAFF. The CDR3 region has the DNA TGCGCCAGCAGCCCTGGACAGGGAGTCACTGAAGCTTTCTTT. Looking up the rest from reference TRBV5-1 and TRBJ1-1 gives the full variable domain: KAGVTQTPRYLIKTRGQQVTLSCSPISGHRSVSWYQQTPGQGLQFLFEYFSETQRNKGNFPGRFSGRQFSNSRSEMNVSTLELGDSALYLCASSPGQGVTEAFFGQGTRLTVV.

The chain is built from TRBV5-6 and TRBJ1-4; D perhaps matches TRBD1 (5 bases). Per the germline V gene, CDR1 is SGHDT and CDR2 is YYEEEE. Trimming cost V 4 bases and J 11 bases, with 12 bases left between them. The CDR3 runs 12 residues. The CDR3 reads CASSSMTDKLFF. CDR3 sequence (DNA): TGTGCCAGCAGCAGTATGACAGACAAACTGTTTTTT.

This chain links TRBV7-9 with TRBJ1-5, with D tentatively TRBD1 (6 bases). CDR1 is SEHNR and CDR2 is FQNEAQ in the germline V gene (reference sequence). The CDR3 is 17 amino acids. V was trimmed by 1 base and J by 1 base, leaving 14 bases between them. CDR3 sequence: CASSLGGGGRSNQPQHF. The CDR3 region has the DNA TGTGCCAGCAGCTTAGGGGGAGGGGGAAGGAGCAATCAGCCCCAGCATTTT.

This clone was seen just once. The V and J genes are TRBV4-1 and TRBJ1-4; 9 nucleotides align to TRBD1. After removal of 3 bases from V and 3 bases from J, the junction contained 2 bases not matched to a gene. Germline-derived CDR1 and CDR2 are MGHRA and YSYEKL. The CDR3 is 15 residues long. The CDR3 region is CASSHRTGANEKLFF. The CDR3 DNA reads TGCGCCAGCAGCCATCGGACAGGGGCTAATGAAAAACTGTTTTTT.

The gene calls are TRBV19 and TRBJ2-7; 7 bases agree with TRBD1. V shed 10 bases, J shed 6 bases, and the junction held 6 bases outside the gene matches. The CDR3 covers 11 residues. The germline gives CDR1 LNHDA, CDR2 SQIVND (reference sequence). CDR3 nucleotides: TGTGCCACGGGACAGTCGGGCGAGCAGTACTTC. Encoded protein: CATGQSGEQYF.

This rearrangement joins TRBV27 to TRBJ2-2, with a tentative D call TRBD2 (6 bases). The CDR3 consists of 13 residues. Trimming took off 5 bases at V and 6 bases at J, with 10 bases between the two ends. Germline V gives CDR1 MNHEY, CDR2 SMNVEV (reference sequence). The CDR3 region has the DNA TGTGCCAGCAGTATCTCTAGCGCCGGGGAGCTGTTTTTT. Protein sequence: CASSISSAGELFF.

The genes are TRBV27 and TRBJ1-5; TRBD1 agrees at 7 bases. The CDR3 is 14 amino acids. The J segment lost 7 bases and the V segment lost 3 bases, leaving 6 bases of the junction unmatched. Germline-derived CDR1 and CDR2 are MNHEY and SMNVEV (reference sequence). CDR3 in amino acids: CASSFRGGGQPQHF. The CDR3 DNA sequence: TGTGCCAGCAGTTTTCGAGGGGGCGGCCAGCCCCAGCATTTT.

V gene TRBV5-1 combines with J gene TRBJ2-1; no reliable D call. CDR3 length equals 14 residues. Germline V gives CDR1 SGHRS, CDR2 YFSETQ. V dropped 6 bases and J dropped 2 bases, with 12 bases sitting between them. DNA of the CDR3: TGCGCCAGCATGACCAGGCCCGCCTACAATGAGCAGTTCTTC. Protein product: CASMTRPAYNEQFF.

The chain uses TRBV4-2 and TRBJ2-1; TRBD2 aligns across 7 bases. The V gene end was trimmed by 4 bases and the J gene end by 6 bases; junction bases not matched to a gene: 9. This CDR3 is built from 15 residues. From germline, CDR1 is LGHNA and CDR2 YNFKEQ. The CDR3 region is CASSRVASGGNEQFF. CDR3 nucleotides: TGTGCCAGCAGCCGCGTAGCTTCGGGGGGCAATGAGCAGTTCTTC.

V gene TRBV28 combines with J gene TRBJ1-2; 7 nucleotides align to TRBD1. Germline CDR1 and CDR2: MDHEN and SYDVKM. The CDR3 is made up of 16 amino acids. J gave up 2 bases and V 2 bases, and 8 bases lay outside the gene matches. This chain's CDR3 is CASSLRLTGPNYGYTF. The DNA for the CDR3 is TGTGCCAGCAGTTTAAGGTTGACAGGGCCCAACTATGGCTACACCTTC.

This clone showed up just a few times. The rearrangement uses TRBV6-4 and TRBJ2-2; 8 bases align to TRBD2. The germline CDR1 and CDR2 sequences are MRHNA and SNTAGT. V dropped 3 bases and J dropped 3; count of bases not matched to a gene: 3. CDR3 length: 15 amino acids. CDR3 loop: CASSELAADTGELFF. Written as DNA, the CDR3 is TGTGCCAGCAGTGAACTAGCGGCGGACACCGGGGAGCTGTTTTTT.

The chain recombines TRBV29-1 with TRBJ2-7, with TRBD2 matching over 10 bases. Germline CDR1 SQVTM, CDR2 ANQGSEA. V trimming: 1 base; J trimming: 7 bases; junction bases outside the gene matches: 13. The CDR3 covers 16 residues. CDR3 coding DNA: TGCAGCGTTGAAGCCACTTCGCTAGCGGGAGCCTTGGAGCAGTACTTC. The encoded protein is CSVEATSLAGALEQYF.

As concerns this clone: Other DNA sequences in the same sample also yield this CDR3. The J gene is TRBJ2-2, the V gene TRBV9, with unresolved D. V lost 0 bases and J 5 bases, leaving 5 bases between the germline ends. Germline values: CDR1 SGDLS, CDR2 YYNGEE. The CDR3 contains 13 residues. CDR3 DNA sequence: TGTGCCAGCAGCGTAGGAGATACCGGGGAGCTGTTTTTT. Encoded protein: CASSVGDTGELFF. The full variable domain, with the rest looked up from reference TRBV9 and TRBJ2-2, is DSGVTQTPKHLITATGQRVTLRCSPRSGDLSVYWYQQSLDQGLQFLIQYYNGEERAKGNILERFSAQQFPDLHSELNLSSLELGDSALYFCASSVGDTGELFFGEGSRLTVL.

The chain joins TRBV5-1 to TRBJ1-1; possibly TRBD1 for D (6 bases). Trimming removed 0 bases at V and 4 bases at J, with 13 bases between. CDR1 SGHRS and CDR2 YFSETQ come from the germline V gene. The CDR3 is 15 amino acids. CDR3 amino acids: CASSLDTGTGTEAFF. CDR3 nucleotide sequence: TGCGCCAGCAGCTTGGATACAGGGACGGGCACTGAAGCTTTCTTT.

CDR3 residues: CASSSTRLGETQYF. Written as DNA, the CDR3 is TGTGCCAGCAGCTCGACTAGGTTGGGAGAGACCCAGTACTTC. The chain uses TRBV7-9 and TRBJ2-5; perhaps TRBD2 as D (6 bases). Per the germline V gene, CDR1 is SEHNR and CDR2 is FQNEAQ (reference sequence). V lost 4 bases and J 4 bases, leaving 13 bases between the germline ends. The CDR3 is 14 amino acids. The complete variable domain, with remaining parts taken from reference TRBV7-9 and TRBJ2-5, reads DTGVSQNPRHKITKRGQNVTFRCDPISEHNRLYWYRQTLGQGPEFLTYFQNEAQLEKSRLLSDRFSAERPKGSFSTLEIQRTEQGDSAMYLCASSSTRLGETQYFGPGTRLLVL.

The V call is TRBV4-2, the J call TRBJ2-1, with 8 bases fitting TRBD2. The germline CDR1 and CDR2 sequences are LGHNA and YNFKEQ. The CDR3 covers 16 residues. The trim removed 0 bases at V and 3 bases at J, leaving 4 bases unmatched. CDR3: CASSQDLAGGYNEQFF. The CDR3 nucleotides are TGTGCCAGCAGCCAAGATCTGGCGGGGGGCTACAATGAGCAGTTCTTC.

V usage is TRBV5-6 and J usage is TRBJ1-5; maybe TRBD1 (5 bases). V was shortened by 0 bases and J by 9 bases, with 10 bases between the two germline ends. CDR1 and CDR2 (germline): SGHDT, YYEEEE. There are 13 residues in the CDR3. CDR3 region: CASSLGGGGPQHF. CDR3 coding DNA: TGTGCCAGCAGCTTGGGGGGCGGGGGGCCCCAGCATTTT. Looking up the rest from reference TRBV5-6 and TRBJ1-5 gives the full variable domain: DAGVTQSPTHLIKTRGQQVTLRCSPKSGHDTVSWYQQALGQGPQFIFQYYEEEERQRGNFPDRFSGHQFPNYSSELNVNALLLGDSALYLCASSLGGGGPQHFGDGTRLSIL.

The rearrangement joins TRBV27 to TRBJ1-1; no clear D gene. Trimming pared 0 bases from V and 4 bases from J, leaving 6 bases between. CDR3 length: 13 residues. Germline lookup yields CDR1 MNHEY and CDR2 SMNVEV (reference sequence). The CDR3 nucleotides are TGTGCCAGCAGTTTATCGGTCGGCACTGAAGCTTTCTTT. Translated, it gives CASSLSVGTEAFF.

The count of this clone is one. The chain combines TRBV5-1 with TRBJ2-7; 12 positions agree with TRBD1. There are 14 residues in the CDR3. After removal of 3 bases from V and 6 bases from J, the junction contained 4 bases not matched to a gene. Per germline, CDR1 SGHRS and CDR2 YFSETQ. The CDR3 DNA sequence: TGCGCCAGCAGCTCGGGACAGGGGGCAGTCGAGCAGTACTTC. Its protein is CASSSGQGAVEQYF.

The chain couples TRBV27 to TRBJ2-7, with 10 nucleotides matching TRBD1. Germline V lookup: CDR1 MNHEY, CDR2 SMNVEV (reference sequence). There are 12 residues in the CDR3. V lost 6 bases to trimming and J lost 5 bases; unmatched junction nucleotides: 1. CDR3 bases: TGTGCCAGCAGGACAGGGGGCGACGAGCAGTACTTC. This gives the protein CASRTGGDEQYF.

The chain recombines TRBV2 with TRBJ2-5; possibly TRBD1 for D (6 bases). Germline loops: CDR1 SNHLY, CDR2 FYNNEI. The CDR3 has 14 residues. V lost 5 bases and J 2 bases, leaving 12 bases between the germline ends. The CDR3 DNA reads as TGTGCCAGCAGTCCGTGGACAGTACAAGAGACCCAGTACTTC. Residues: CASSPWTVQETQYF.